This T cell receptor (beta chain) was recorded in a study of T cells in localized non-small cell lung cancer. To note about this clone: The target antigen is unknown.

Germline CDR1 and CDR2: SNHLY and FYNNEI. V lost 7 bases, J lost 0 bases, and 9 bases lay in between. The CDR3 covers 13 residues. Study results and limitations: The greatest T cell clonality was found in uninvolved adjacent lung (higher than in tumor). The study sequenced only one region of the tumor. As a result, intratumor heterogeneity could not be excluded and remains possible. When the top 100 tumor clones were examined, a median approximately 57 of them also appeared in the adjacent lung, which was paired and uninvolved. Longer survival (overall) was linked to higher T cell density in blood.

Some clones are missing from TCRdb's copy, which holds only in-frame ones; the method was immunoSEQ multiplex PCR. The sample carries tens of thousands of clones, 90% recorded once. Sequencing used peripheral blood, obtained before any cancer treatment. This chain connects TRBV2 to TRBJ1-1; D is uncertain. This clonotype was sampled from a woman aged 35 to 69 with stage I lung adenocarcinoma. DNA of the CDR3: TGTGCCAGCAACTCAAACATGAACACTGAAGCTTTCTTT. Encoded protein: CASNSNMNTEAFF. The variable domain in full, with the rest retrieved from reference TRBV2 and TRBJ1-1, is EPEVTQTPSHQVTQMGQEVILRCVPISNHLYFYWYRQILGQKVEFLVSFYNNEISEKSEIFDDQFSVERPDGSNFTLKIRSTKLEDSAMYFCASNSNMNTEAFFGQGTRLTVV.